Reported below is one TCR beta chain. The data stem from a study of blood T cell repertoires in COVID-19. Study in general: COVID-19 samples, acute and convalescent, were from the United States, Italy and Spain.

The CDR3 runs 15 residues. CDR1 is SGHTA, CDR2 FQGNSA, per germline. Trimming removed 0 bases at V and 5 bases at J, with 13 bases between. TCRdb keeps only in-frame clones here, not all; method: immunoSEQ multiplex PCR. The repertoire consists of about 15,000 clones, with approximately 87% occurring once and the leading ten covering about 30%. The receptor was isolated from a human donor in a cohort sampled during active COVID-19. The sequencing sample was made of peripheral blood. This chain connects TRBV7-2 to TRBJ2-5; TRBD1 is a possible D gene (6 bases). DNA of the CDR3: TGTGCCAGCAGCTTAGCAACAGGGTCCCTGGAGACCCAGTACTTC. Amino acid sequence: CASSLATGSLETQYF.